The 2 T cell receptor beta chains presented below share a single source sample, sequenced in a study of PD-1 blockade in mismatch repair-deficient tumors. The repertoire was sequenced with immunoSEQ multiplex PCR; TCRdb's copy has only in-frame clones and lacks some. This sample carries roughly 130,000 clones, roughly 86% of them seen once, and the ten largest clones take 12%. The source was peripheral blood, collected 72 weeks after starting pembrolizumab. These receptors were collected from an adult with mismatch repair-deficient cancer.

This rearrangement joins TRBV5-1 to TRBJ2-2; perhaps D is TRBD1 or TRBD2 (7 bases each). Per germline, CDR1 SGHRS and CDR2 YFSETQ. The CDR3 runs 17 residues. V was clipped by 4 bases and J by 4 bases, with 20 bases between them. The CDR3 loop is CASSPRASRGGTGELFF. In nucleotides, the CDR3 is TGCGCCAGCAGCCCCCGAGCGTCCAGGGGGGGCACCGGGGAGCTGTTTTTT.

The chain uses TRBV13 and TRBJ2-1; 9 bases are a match to TRBD2. CDR1 is PRHDT and CDR2 is FYEKMQ in the germline V gene (reference sequence). V gave up 5 bases and J gave up 4 bases; unmatched junction bases: 9. The CDR3 is 16 amino acids. CDR3 DNA sequence: TGTGCCAGCAGCGGCTCAGCGGGGGGCACTTACAATGAGCAGTTCTTC. Amino acids: CASSGSAGGTYNEQFF.